Below, 13 T cell receptor beta chains from the same sample are listed, as sequenced in a study of T cells after yellow fever vaccination. MiXCR was run by TCRdb on the 5' RACE reads, yielding one entry per CDR3 protein. The sample has about 120,000 distinct CDR3 sequences; about 8.2% are singletons. Sequenced material: CD8+ T cells sorted from PBMCs, taken on the day of the yellow fever booster vaccination. All receptors derive from a man between 18 and 35 years old who received the YFV17D yellow fever vaccine.

The chain couples TRBV20-1 to TRBJ2-7; 12 positions match TRBD2. Germline V lookup: CDR1 DFQATT, CDR2 SNEGSKA (reference sequence). V lost 3 bases, J lost 0 bases, and 6 bases stayed unmatched. The CDR3 length is 16 residues. The CDR3: CSARHGTSGFSYEQYF. The DNA for the CDR3 is TGCAGTGCTAGGCACGGGACTAGCGGGTTCTCCTACGAGCAGTACTTC.

The chain couples TRBV4-1 to TRBJ1-2; 7 nucleotides agree with TRBD1. From germline, CDR1 is MGHRA and CDR2 YSYEKL. The CDR3 has 13 amino acids. The V gene end was trimmed by 2 bases and the J gene end by 7 bases; junction bases not matched to a gene: 4. The CDR3 nucleotides read TGCGCCAGCAGCCAAATTACAGGGGTTGGCTACACCTTC. Protein product: CASSQITGVGYTF.

This clonotype was seen more than once but under ten times. The gene calls are TRBV7-9 and TRBJ1-3, with 7 bases fitting TRBD1. V trimming: 5 bases; J trimming: 1 base; junction bases outside the gene matches: 8. CDR1 is SEHNR and CDR2 is FQNEAQ in the germline V gene (reference sequence). The CDR3 extends over 16 amino acids. CDR3 sequence (DNA): TGTGCCAGCAGCGGCCGGACAGGCCTTTCTGGAAACACCATATATTTT. It codes for CASSGRTGLSGNTIYF.

This clonotype was counted only a few times. The J gene is TRBJ2-2, the V gene TRBV5-1; perhaps D is TRBD1 or TRBD2 (5 bases each). V was pared by 4 bases and J by 0 bases, with 16 bases between. The CDR3 totals 17 residues. CDR1 and CDR2 (germline): SGHRS, YFSETQ. This CDR3 reads CASSPNPGPANTGELFF. CDR3 coding DNA: TGCGCCAGCAGCCCTAACCCGGGACCCGCGAACACCGGGGAGCTGTTTTTT.

This clonotype appeared a few times. The chain has TRBV7-9 and TRBJ1-5; D remains ambiguous. Germline V gene lookup returns CDR1 SEHNR and CDR2 FQNEAQ (reference sequence). The V end was cut by 1 base, the J end by 6 bases, with 13 bases between. This CDR3 region has 15 residues. In DNA, the CDR3 is TGTGCCAGCAGCTTAGTTCTGGGAGGCGTTCAGCCCCAGCATTTT. Translating gives CASSLVLGGVQPQHF.

Here the CDR3 DNA reads TGTGCCAGCAGCTTAGCCGGTGGGGTCAATCAGCCCCAGCATTTT. Amino acids: CASSLAGGVNQPQHF. The rearrangement links TRBV7-2 to TRBJ1-5; D is unresolved. The CDR3 sequence is 15 residues long. CDR1 is SGHTA, CDR2 FQGNSA, per germline. Trimming removed 0 bases from V and 3 bases from J, with 9 bases in between. Using reference TRBV7-2 and TRBJ1-5 for the parts outside the CDR3, the full variable domain is GAGVSQSPSNKVTEKGKDVELRCDPISGHTALYWYRQSLGQGLEFLIYFQGNSAPDKSGLPSDRFSAERTGGSVSTLTIQRTQQEDSAVYLCASSLAGGVNQPQHFGDGTRLSIL.

This clonotype came up a few times. J is TRBJ2-5 and V is TRBV7-9; tentative D call: TRBD1 (6 bases). The CDR3 has 15 amino acids. V dropped 5 bases and J dropped 5 bases, with 18 bases sitting between them. Germline values: CDR1 SEHNR, CDR2 FQNEAQ (reference sequence). The CDR3 DNA reads TGTGCCAGCAGCCACCCCGCAGGGGTCAAGGAGACCCAGTACTTC. Translating gives CASSHPAGVKETQYF.

The V call is TRBV19, the J call TRBJ2-6, with D perhaps TRBD1 (5 bases). V gave up 7 bases and J gave up 4 bases, with 14 bases separating them. Looked up from germline, CDR1 is LNHDA and CDR2 is SQIVND (reference sequence). This CDR3 comprises 15 residues. The chain's CDR3 is CASTIGGAGANVLTF. The CDR3 DNA is TGTGCCAGTACCATTGGTGGGGCCGGGGCCAACGTCCTGACTTTC.

The chain joins TRBV29-1 to TRBJ2-1, with D perhaps matching TRBD2 (6 bases). Per the germline V gene, CDR1 is SQVTM and CDR2 is ANQGSEA. The V and J ends lost 5 bases and 7 bases respectively, with 18 bases between them. The CDR3 length is 14 residues. CDR3 sequence reads: CSVRGLKIGNEQFF. The CDR3 nucleotides read TGCAGCGTTCGGGGACTTAAGATTGGGAATGAGCAGTTCTTC.

The chain is built from TRBV20-1 and TRBJ2-7; 7 bases are a match to TRBD1. Germline CDR1 and CDR2: DFQATT and SNEGSKA (reference sequence). The length of the CDR3 is 12 residues. The CDR3 sequence is CSAHFTGDEQYF. CDR3 in DNA: TGCAGCGCTCACTTCACAGGGGACGAGCAGTACTTC.

This clonotype was seen a handful of times. The V and J genes are TRBV5-5 and TRBJ2-7, with D possibly matching TRBD1 (5 bases). This CDR3 comprises 15 residues. Trimming pared 1 base from V and 4 bases from J, leaving 15 bases between. From germline, CDR1 is SGHKS and CDR2 YYEKEE (reference sequence). The CDR3 nucleotides read TGTGCCAGCAGCTTGAGCGACAGACCCCAGTACGAGCAGTACTTC. Translating gives CASSLSDRPQYEQYF.

This clonotype was observed at least ten times. The genes are TRBV6-5 and TRBJ1-4, with a possible D match to TRBD1 (5 bases). Deletions cut 5 bases from V and 3 bases from J, with 13 bases between. The CDR3 runs to 15 residues. CDR1 and CDR2 from the germline V gene are MNHEY and SVGAGI. The CDR3 protein is CASSPLQAPNEKLFF. Here the CDR3 DNA reads TGTGCCAGCAGTCCGTTACAGGCGCCTAATGAAAAACTGTTTTTT.

The V call is TRBV4-1, the J call TRBJ2-5; no firm D call. The germline V gene encodes CDR1 MGHRA and CDR2 YSYEKL. Trimming cost V 4 bases and J 3 bases, with 18 bases left between them. The CDR3 has 16 amino acids. The CDR3 reads CASSLFSAPREETQYF. In DNA form, the CDR3 reads TGCGCCAGCAGCCTCTTCTCCGCCCCGCGCGAAGAGACCCAGTACTTC.